The next 21 T cell receptor beta chains were all read from a single sample in a study of blood T cell repertoires in COVID-19. TCRdb's copy holds only in-frame clones and misses some; the assay was immunoSEQ multiplex PCR. The sample has 100,000 to 150,000 clones; over 75% are singletons. Sequenced material: peripheral blood. These receptors were obtained from a middle-aged man with acute or convalescent COVID-19.

This chain connects TRBV5-8 to TRBJ2-7; 12 bases are a match to TRBD2. The V gene end was trimmed by 1 base and the J gene end by 6 bases; junction bases not matched to a gene: 11. Germline V lookup: CDR1 SGHTS, CDR2 YDEGEE. The CDR3 runs to 17 residues. The CDR3 loop reads CASSLFGLAGGQSEQYF. CDR3 sequence (DNA): TGTGCCAGCAGCTTGTTCGGTCTAGCGGGAGGGCAGAGCGAGCAGTACTTC.

This clone was observed once. V usage is TRBV6-5 and J usage is TRBJ2-5; 8 bases align to TRBD1. The CDR3 is made up of 12 amino acids. After removal of 6 bases from V and 5 bases from J, the junction contained 2 bases not matched to a gene. Germline CDR1 and CDR2: MNHEY and SVGAGI. The CDR3 sequence: CASSRGQETQYF. The CDR3 region has the DNA TGTGCCAGCAGCAGGGGGCAGGAGACCCAGTACTTC.

In nucleotides, the CDR3 is TGTGCCAGCAGCACAGGGGCGCGGGAGACCCAGTACTTC. This gives the protein CASSTGARETQYF. The J gene is TRBJ2-5, the V gene TRBV27, with 7 bases fitting TRBD1. CDR3 length equals 13 residues. From germline, CDR1 is MNHEY and CDR2 SMNVEV (reference sequence). With 6 bases clipped from V and 5 bases from J, the junction kept 6 bases outside the gene matches.

The chain combines TRBV24-1 with TRBJ2-3; 7 nucleotides line up with TRBD1. Germline V gene data show CDR1 as KGHDR and CDR2 as SFDVKD. This CDR3 contains 15 residues. J lost 0 bases, V lost 9 bases, and 8 bases had no gene match. CDR3 coding DNA: TGTGCCACCGCACCCGACAGGGAAAGCACAGATACGCAGTATTTT. It encodes CATAPDRESTDTQYF.

The chain links TRBV5-1 to TRBJ1-5; 9 bases are shared with TRBD1. V lost 4 bases and J lost 6; bases outside the gene matches: 11. There are 16 residues in the CDR3. Per germline, CDR1 SGHRS and CDR2 YFSETQ. CDR3 nucleotides: TGCGCCAGCAGCCCCCCCCTAACAGGGGGCGGTCAGCCCCAGCATTTT. It encodes CASSPPLTGGGQPQHF.

The V call is TRBV9, the J call TRBJ1-5; 9 bases are shared with TRBD1. The trim removed 3 bases at V and 7 bases at J, leaving 11 bases unmatched. From germline, CDR1 is SGDLS and CDR2 YYNGEE. This CDR3 is built from 16 residues. CDR3 bases: TGTGCCAGCAGCGCGACCGTTTTGACAGGGGGACAGCCCCAGCATTTT. Amino acids: CASSATVLTGGQPQHF. The complete variable domain, with remaining parts taken from reference TRBV9 and TRBJ1-5, reads DSGVTQTPKHLITATGQRVTLRCSPRSGDLSVYWYQQSLDQGLQFLIQYYNGEERAKGNILERFSAQQFPDLHSELNLSSLELGDSALYFCASSATVLTGGQPQHFGDGTRLSIL.

This chain links TRBV19 with TRBJ1-5; perhaps TRBD1 as D (5 bases). The CDR3 is 14 amino acids. The germline V gene has CDR1 LNHDA and CDR2 SQIVND (reference sequence). V was shortened by 0 bases and J by 2 bases, with 5 bases between the two germline ends. CDR3 loop: CASSIEGGNQPQHF. CDR3 DNA sequence: TGTGCCAGTAGTATAGAAGGGGGCAATCAGCCCCAGCATTTT.

The chain is built from TRBV4-2 and TRBJ2-7; D is possibly TRBD2 (5 bases). The V gene lost 5 bases and the J gene lost 2 bases, with 13 bases spanning the gap. Per the germline V gene, CDR1 is LGHNA and CDR2 is YNFKEQ. The CDR3 totals 14 residues. In DNA form, the CDR3 reads TGTGCCAGCAGCTCTCGGACTGGACCCTACGAGCAGTACTTC. Encoded protein: CASSSRTGPYEQYF.

The chain employs TRBV9 and TRBJ2-5; D is possibly TRBD2 (5 bases). Trimming removed 3 bases from V and 5 bases from J, with 17 bases in between. Germline assignment: CDR1 SGDLS and CDR2 YYNGEE. The CDR3 runs 15 residues. The CDR3 region is CASSASPHQRETQYF. CDR3 sequence (DNA): TGTGCCAGCAGCGCTAGCCCTCACCAAAGGGAGACCCAGTACTTC.

The chain links TRBV5-1 to TRBJ2-1, with a possible D match to TRBD2 (6 bases). This CDR3 contains 18 residues. Germline V gene sequence: CDR1 SGHRS, CDR2 YFSETQ. Trimming stripped 2 bases from V and 7 bases from J, with 25 bases between. The CDR3 reads CASSLNRVGSSAGNEQFF. The CDR3 DNA sequence: TGCGCCAGCAGCTTAAACCGAGTAGGGAGCTCCGCGGGGAATGAGCAGTTCTTC.

The chain carries TRBV6-2 or TRBV6-3 and TRBJ2-1; 10 nucleotides agree with TRBD2. The CDR3 length is 18 residues. Germline loops: CDR1 MNHEY, CDR2 SVGEGT. Trimming took 3 bases from V and 0 from J; bases not matched to a gene: 8. The CDR3 region is CASSYSTSGMSSYNEQFF. CDR3 bases: TGTGCCAGCAGTTATTCAACTAGCGGGATGAGCTCCTACAATGAGCAGTTCTTC.

V usage is TRBV7-8 and J usage is TRBJ2-7; D may be TRBD2 (6 bases). Germline V gives CDR1 SGHVS, CDR2 FQNEAQ. Trimming removed 1 base at V and 1 base at J, with 14 bases between. The CDR3 runs to 16 residues. CDR3 nucleotide sequence: TGTGCCAGCAGCTTAGGGCTGGGCGGGATTTCCTACGAGCAGTACTTC. As protein: CASSLGLGGISYEQYF.

The chain is built from TRBV27 and TRBJ1-4, with D perhaps matching TRBD1 (6 bases). V dropped 3 bases and J dropped 11 bases, with 16 bases sitting between them. Germline assignment: CDR1 MNHEY and CDR2 SMNVEV (reference sequence). The CDR3 totals 14 residues. This CDR3 reads CASSFRAGVGKLFF. DNA of the CDR3: TGTGCCAGCAGTTTTCGGGCAGGGGTAGGGAAACTGTTTTTT. Combining the CDR3 with reference TRBV27 and TRBJ1-4 gives the whole variable domain EAQVTQNPRYLITVTGKKLTVTCSQNMNHEYMSWYRQDPGLGLRQIYYSMNVEVTDKGDVPEGYKVSRKEKRNFPLILESPSPNQTSLYFCASSFRAGVGKLFFGSGTQLSVL.

DNA of the CDR3: TGTGCCAGCACTTTCTCCGGGGGGTTCGGAAACACCATATATTTT. Protein: CASTFSGGFGNTIYF. The V call is TRBV6-5, the J call TRBJ1-3, with D possibly matching TRBD1 (5 bases). The CDR3 is 15 amino acids. V was cut by 7 bases and J by 4 bases, with 17 bases left in between. Germline V gene lookup returns CDR1 MNHEY and CDR2 SVGAGI.

The chain joins TRBV19 to TRBJ1-2, with 8 positions matching TRBD1. The germline V gene has CDR1 LNHDA and CDR2 SQIVND (reference sequence). This CDR3 comprises 19 residues. The V gene end was trimmed by 7 bases and the J gene end by 3 bases; junction bases not matched to a gene: 22. CDR3 residues: CASTDIAGGTYSPYYGYTF. The CDR3 bases are TGTGCCAGTACCGATATCGCAGGGGGCACGTACAGTCCGTACTATGGCTACACCTTC.

The chain has TRBV7-2 and TRBJ2-1; D might be TRBD2 (5 bases). The CDR3 is 14 amino acids. Germline V gives CDR1 SGHTA, CDR2 FQGNSA. V dropped 5 bases and J dropped 7 bases, with 15 bases sitting between them. The CDR3 DNA reads as TGTGCCAGCAGCGCGGGTCAAGCCTTTAATGAGCAGTTCTTC. Translation: CASSAGQAFNEQFF.

This chain connects TRBV6-5 to TRBJ2-2; 7 nucleotides match TRBD2. The ends lost 0 bases at V and 5 bases at J; junction bases unmatched: 6. CDR1 is MNHEY, CDR2 SVGAGI, per germline. This CDR3 has 16 amino acids. For the CDR3, the DNA is TGTGCCAGCAGTTACTCGGCGGGAGTGGGGACCGGGGAGCTGTTTTTT. Translating it yields CASSYSAGVGTGELFF.

V and J are TRBV10-1 and TRBJ2-1; 11 bases map to TRBD2. The CDR3 is 15 amino acids. Germline V lookup: CDR1 WNHNN, CDR2 SYGVQD (reference sequence). V lost 6 bases, J lost 7 bases, and 8 bases stayed unmatched. CDR3 DNA sequence: TGCGCCAGCAGCAGTCCGGGACTAGCGGAGAATGAGCAGTTCTTC. Translation gives CASSSPGLAENEQFF.

V usage is TRBV5-1 and J usage is TRBJ1-2, with 8 positions matching TRBD1. This CDR3 comprises 15 residues. The V gene end was trimmed by 0 bases and the J gene end by 4 bases; junction bases not matched to a gene: 5. Germline V gene lookup returns CDR1 SGHRS and CDR2 YFSETQ. The CDR3 region has the DNA TGCGCCAGCAGCTTGGTGGCAGGGGGCGGCTATGGCTACACCTTC. Amino acids: CASSLVAGGGYGYTF.

The chain combines TRBV6-2 or TRBV6-3 with TRBJ2-5; 7 bases align to TRBD2. J was trimmed by 2 bases and V by 5 bases; bases with no gene match: 8. The CDR3 is 15 amino acids. In germline, CDR1 is MNHEY, CDR2 SVGEGT. The CDR3 sequence is CASSTPGLSQETQYF. In nucleotides, the CDR3 is TGTGCCAGCAGTACCCCGGGACTATCACAAGAGACCCAGTACTTC.

Only a few counts were recorded for this clone. The junction and the germline gene differ at one end; a read error may be behind it. The J gene is TRBJ2-5, the V gene TRBV6-5; D may be TRBD2 (6 bases). Germline-derived CDR1 and CDR2 are MNHEY and SVGAGI. The CDR3 is 13 residues long. In DNA form, the CDR3 reads TGTGCCAGCAGTTACTCGTGGCGGGACTTTCCGAACTTC. It encodes CASSYSWRDFPNF.